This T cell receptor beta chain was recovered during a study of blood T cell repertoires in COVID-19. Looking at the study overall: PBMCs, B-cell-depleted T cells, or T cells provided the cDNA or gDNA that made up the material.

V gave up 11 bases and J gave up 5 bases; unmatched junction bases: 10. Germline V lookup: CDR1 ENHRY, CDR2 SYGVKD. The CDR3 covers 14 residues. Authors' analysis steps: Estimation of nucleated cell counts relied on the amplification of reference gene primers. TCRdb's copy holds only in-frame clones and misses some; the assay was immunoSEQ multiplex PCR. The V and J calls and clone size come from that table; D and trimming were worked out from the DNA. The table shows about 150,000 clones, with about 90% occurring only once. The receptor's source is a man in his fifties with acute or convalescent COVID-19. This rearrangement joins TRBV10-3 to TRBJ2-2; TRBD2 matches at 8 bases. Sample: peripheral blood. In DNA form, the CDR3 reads TGTGCCCTCCAGGCTAGCGGGCTGACCGGGGAGCTGTTTTTT. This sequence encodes CALQASGLTGELFF.